The present TCR beta chain was sequenced within a study of T cells in Graves' hyperthyroidism and ophthalmopathy. Trimming took 1 base from V and 7 from J; bases not matched to a gene: 17. The CDR3 is made up of 19 amino acids. In germline, CDR1 is LGHDT, CDR2 YNNKEL (reference sequence). Notes on the study in general: Stable hyperthyroidism and ophthalmopathy were separated using 13 V-J signatures. Most thyroid-expanded clonotypes above 0.001 were also found in blood. With a median lead of 6.5 months before onset, the model predicted ophthalmopathy.

This clonotype was detected only a few times. The target antigen is unknown. It was RNA transcripts that yielded the amplified TCR beta CDR3 regions. Initially, a first-round RT-PCR of the TCR CDR3 employed the HTBI primer set. TCRdb independently ran MiXCR on the multiplex PCR reads; one entry per CDR3 protein. This sample has approximately 640,000 distinct CDR3 sequences, with 15% to 20% found just once. Sequencing was done on a sample of blood. V usage is TRBV3-1 and J usage is TRBJ2-1; TRBD2 aligns across 9 bases. The clonotype originates from a woman in her thirties with Graves' hyperthyroidism. CDR3 amino acids: CASSQGAASGNSLGNEQFF. For the CDR3, the DNA is TGTGCCAGCAGCCAAGGGGCAGCTAGCGGGAATTCGTTGGGGAATGAGCAGTTCTTC.